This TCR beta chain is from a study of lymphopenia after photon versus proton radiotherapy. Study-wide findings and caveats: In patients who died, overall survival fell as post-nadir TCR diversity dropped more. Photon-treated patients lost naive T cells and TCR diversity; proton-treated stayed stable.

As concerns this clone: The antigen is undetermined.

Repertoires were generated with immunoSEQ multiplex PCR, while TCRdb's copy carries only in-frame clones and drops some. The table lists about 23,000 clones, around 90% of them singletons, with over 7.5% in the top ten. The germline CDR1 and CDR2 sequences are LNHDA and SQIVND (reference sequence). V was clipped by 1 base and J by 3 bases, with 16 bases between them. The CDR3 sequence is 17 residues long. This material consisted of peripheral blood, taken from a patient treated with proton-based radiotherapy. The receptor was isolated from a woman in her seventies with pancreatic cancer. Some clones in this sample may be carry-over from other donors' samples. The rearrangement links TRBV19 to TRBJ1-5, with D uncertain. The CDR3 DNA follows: TGTGCCAGTAGTATAGGTTGGGGTCCTGTCAACAATCAGCCCCAGCATTTT. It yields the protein CASSIGWGPVNNQPQHF.